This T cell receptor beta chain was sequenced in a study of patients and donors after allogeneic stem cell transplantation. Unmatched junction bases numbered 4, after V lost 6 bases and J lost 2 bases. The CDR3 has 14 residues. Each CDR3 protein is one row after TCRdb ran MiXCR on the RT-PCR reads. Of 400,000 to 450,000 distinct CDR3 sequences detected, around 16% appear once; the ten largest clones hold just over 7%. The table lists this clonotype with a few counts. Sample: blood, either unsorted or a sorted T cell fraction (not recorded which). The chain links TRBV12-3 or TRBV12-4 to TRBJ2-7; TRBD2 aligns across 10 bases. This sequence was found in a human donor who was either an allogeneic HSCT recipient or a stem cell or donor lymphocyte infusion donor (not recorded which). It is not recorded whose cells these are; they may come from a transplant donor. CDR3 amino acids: CASSRTSGAYEQYF. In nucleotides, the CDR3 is TGTGCCAGCAGCCGCACTAGCGGGGCCTACGAGCAGTACTTC.